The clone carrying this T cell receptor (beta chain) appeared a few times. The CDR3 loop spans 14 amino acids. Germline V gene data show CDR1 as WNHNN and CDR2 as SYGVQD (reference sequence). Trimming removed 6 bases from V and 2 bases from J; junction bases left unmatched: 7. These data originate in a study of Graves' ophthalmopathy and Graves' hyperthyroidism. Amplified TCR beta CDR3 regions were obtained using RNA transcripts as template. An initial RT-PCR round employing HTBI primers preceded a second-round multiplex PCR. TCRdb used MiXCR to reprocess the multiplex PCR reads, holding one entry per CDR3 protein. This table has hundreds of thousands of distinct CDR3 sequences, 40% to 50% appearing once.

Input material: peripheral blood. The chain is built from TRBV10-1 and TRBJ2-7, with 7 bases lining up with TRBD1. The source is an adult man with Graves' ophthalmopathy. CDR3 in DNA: TGCGCCAGCAGCGTGACAGGGAAGACCTACGAGCAGTACTTC. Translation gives CASSVTGKTYEQYF.